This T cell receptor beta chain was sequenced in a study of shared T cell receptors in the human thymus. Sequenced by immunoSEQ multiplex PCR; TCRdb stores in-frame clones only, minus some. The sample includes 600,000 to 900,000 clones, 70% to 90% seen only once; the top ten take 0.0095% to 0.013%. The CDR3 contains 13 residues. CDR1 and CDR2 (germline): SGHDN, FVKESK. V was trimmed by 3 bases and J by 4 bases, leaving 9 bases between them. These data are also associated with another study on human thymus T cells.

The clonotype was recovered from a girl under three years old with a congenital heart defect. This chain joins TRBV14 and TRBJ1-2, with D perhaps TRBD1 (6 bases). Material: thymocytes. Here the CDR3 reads CASSHRGCYGYTF. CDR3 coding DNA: TGTGCCAGCAGCCACAGGGGCTGCTATGGCTACACCTTC.